These 28 T cell receptor beta chains originate from one sample sequenced in a study of blood T cell repertoires in COVID-19 (dated by TCRdb to the early 2020s). The receptor library was made with the immunoSEQ multiplex PCR assay. Sourced from immuneACCESS, this table was stored by TCRdb with only in-frame sequences that have V and J called. A share of the clones is absent; for the studies checked, an unresolved V gene accounts for under half, and the remainder has no known explanation. The sample has 150,000 to 250,000 clones on record, approximately 86% of them singletons. The ten largest clones represent around 2% of the sample. The sequenced sample consisted of PBMCs or T cells enriched from blood (not recorded which). These receptor sequences come from a woman in her thirties who had recovered from COVID-19.

This chain joins TRBV6-5 and TRBJ1-2, with D uncertain. CDR3 length: 10 residues. Trimming took off 9 bases at V and 7 bases at J, with 9 bases between the two ends. Germline V gene lookup returns CDR1 MNHEY and CDR2 SVGAGI. The CDR3 reads CASHSRGYTF. The CDR3, as DNA: TGTGCCAGTCACTCCCGTGGCTACACCTTC.

The chain couples TRBV7-2 to TRBJ2-3; D gene ambiguous. The germline gives CDR1 SGHTA, CDR2 FQGNSA. This CDR3 is 13 amino acids long. V lost 0 bases and J lost 4, with 5 bases in between. CDR3 nucleotide sequence: TGTGCCAGCAGCTTAGCAGCGTCAGATACGCAGTATTTT. Amino acids: CASSLAASDTQYF.

The J gene is TRBJ2-7, the V gene TRBV7-2; D might be TRBD2 (5 bases). Germline assignment: CDR1 SGHTA and CDR2 FQGNSA. V was shortened by 5 bases and J by 2 bases, with 13 bases between the two germline ends. The CDR3 covers 14 residues. This CDR3 reads CASSTLRRAYEQYF. CDR3 sequence (DNA): TGTGCCAGCAGCACCCTTAGGCGGGCCTACGAGCAGTACTTC.

V usage is TRBV9 and J usage is TRBJ2-1; no firm D call. The V end was cut by 4 bases, the J end by 5 bases, with 7 bases between. Germline loops: CDR1 SGDLS, CDR2 YYNGEE. The CDR3 extends over 12 amino acids. CDR3 sequence: CASSPLDNEQFF. The CDR3 DNA follows: TGTGCCAGCAGCCCTCTCGACAATGAGCAGTTCTTC.

This chain links TRBV6-2 or TRBV6-3 with TRBJ2-1; 9 positions agree with TRBD2. This CDR3 comprises 15 residues. V lost 6 bases to trimming and J lost 0 bases; unmatched junction nucleotides: 3. Germline CDR1 MNHEY, CDR2 SVGEGT. The CDR3 here is CASSSSGSSYNEQFF. DNA of the CDR3: TGTGCCAGCAGCAGTAGCGGGAGCTCCTACAATGAGCAGTTCTTC.

The gene calls are TRBV7-9 and TRBJ2-7; TRBD2 agrees at 7 bases. J gave up 2 bases and V 4 bases, and 2 bases lay outside the gene matches. CDR3 length equals 13 residues. In germline, CDR1 is SEHNR, CDR2 FQNEAQ (reference sequence). The CDR3: CASSSGGAYEQYF. For the CDR3, the DNA is TGTGCCAGCAGCTCTGGGGGGGCCTACGAGCAGTACTTC. Supplemented by reference TRBV7-9 and TRBJ2-7, the full variable domain reads DTGVSQNPRHKITKRGQNVTFRCDPISEHNRLYWYRQTLGQGPEFLTYFQNEAQLEKSRLLSDRFSAERPKGSFSTLEIQRTEQGDSAMYLCASSSGGAYEQYFGPGTRLTVT.

CDR3 region: CASSLGHNQPQHF. The DNA of the CDR3 is TGTGCCAGCAGCTTGGGACACAATCAGCCCCAGCATTTT. The chain carries TRBV11-3 and TRBJ1-5; a possible D gene is TRBD1 (6 bases). CDR3 length equals 13 residues. Looked up from germline, CDR1 is SGHNT and CDR2 is YENEEA. Trimming removed 3 bases at V and 3 bases at J, with 6 bases between.

J is TRBJ1-4 and V is TRBV11-3; a weak D match, TRBD1 (6 bases). CDR3 length: 15 amino acids. With 6 bases removed from V and 7 bases from J, the gap between germline ends came to 18 bases. Germline-derived CDR1 and CDR2 are SGHNT and YENEEA. CDR3 DNA sequence: TGTGCCAGCAGTTTAAACGGGGGGCAGGTTGAAAAACTGTTTTTT. Translation: CASSLNGGQVEKLFF. Variable domain in full (rest from reference TRBV11-3 and TRBJ1-4): EAGVVQSPRYKIIEKKQPVAFWCNPISGHNTLYWYLQNLGQGPELLIRYENEEAVDDSQLPKDRFSAERLKGVDSTLKIQPAELGDSAVYLCASSLNGGQVEKLFFGSGTQLSVL.

The chain has TRBV4-1 and TRBJ2-7; D gene unclear. This CDR3 is 14 amino acids long. Per germline, CDR1 MGHRA and CDR2 YSYEKL. V lost 1 base to trimming and J lost 2 bases, with 9 bases between them. In DNA, the CDR3 is TGCGCCAGCAGCCAAGGGCTTGAGGCCTACGAGCAGTACTTC. The encoded protein is CASSQGLEAYEQYF.

The chain joins TRBV6-2 or TRBV6-3 to TRBJ1-1; possibly TRBD1 for D (5 bases). Germline assignment: CDR1 MNHEY and CDR2 SVGEGT. V was trimmed by 2 bases and J by 2 bases, leaving 15 bases between them. The CDR3 spans 16 residues. The CDR3 spells CASSYVTGGINTEAFF. The CDR3 DNA follows: TGTGCCAGCAGTTACGTGACGGGGGGAATAAACACTGAAGCTTTCTTT.

The chain employs TRBV4-3 and TRBJ1-1; D call uncertain. Germline V gene data show CDR1 as LGHNA and CDR2 as YSLEER. The length of the CDR3 is 13 residues. With 4 bases removed from V and 8 bases from J, the gap between germline ends came to 14 bases. Here the CDR3 DNA reads TGCGCCAGCAGCCCGGACTTAGTGGTAGAAGCTTTCTTT. Its translation: CASSPDLVVEAFF.

The chain employs TRBV18 and TRBJ2-5; 7 bases are shared with TRBD1. The CDR3 is made up of 13 amino acids. Germline CDR1 is KGHSH and CDR2 is LQKENI. V trimming: 6 bases; J trimming: 2 bases; junction bases outside the gene matches: 3. The CDR3 bases are TGTGCCAGCTCTCAGGACAGGCAAGAGACCCAGTACTTC. It encodes CASSQDRQETQYF. Together with reference TRBV18 and TRBJ2-5, the CDR3 gives the full variable domain: NAGVMQNPRHLVRRRGQEARLRCSPMKGHSHVYWYRQLPEEGLKFMVYLQKENIIDESGMPKERFSAEFPKEGPSILRIQQVVRGDSAAYFCASSQDRQETQYFGPGTRLLVL.

The V and J genes are TRBV4-2 and TRBJ1-6; 7 bases are a match to TRBD1. The germline gives CDR1 LGHNA, CDR2 YNFKEQ. The V segment lost 3 bases and the J segment 6 bases; nucleotides outside the gene matches: 5. The length of the CDR3 is 15 residues. DNA for the CDR3: TGTGCCAGCAGCCAGACAGGGATGAGTAATTCACCCCTCCACTTT. This encodes CASSQTGMSNSPLHF.

In this sample, this clone turned up a few times. This rearrangement joins TRBV19 to TRBJ1-2; 7 nucleotides match TRBD1. J lost 6 bases, V lost 5 bases, and 6 bases had no gene match. Germline V gives CDR1 LNHDA, CDR2 SQIVND (reference sequence). This CDR3 is built from 13 residues. The CDR3 nucleotides read TGTGCCAGTAGTCGACGACAGGGTGATGGCTACACCTTC. Amino acids: CASSRRQGDGYTF. The whole variable domain, filled in from reference TRBV19 and TRBJ1-2, reads DGGITQSPKYLFRKEGQNVTLSCEQNLNHDAMYWYRQDPGQGLRLIYYSQIVNDFQKGDIAEGYSVSREKKESFPLTVTSAQKNPTAFYLCASSRRQGDGYTFGSGTRLTVV.

The chain combines TRBV5-4 with TRBJ2-7; D is perhaps TRBD2 (7 bases). Trimming took 3 bases from V and 2 from J, leaving 15 bases between them. The CDR3 contains 15 residues. Germline CDR1 reads SGHNT; CDR2 reads YYREEE (reference sequence). CDR3 in DNA: TGTGCCAGCAGCTCTAAGGGGGGGACCACCTACGAGCAGTACTTC. Protein product: CASSSKGGTTYEQYF.

This clone came up a few times. V and J are TRBV4-3 and TRBJ2-1; D is uncertain. The CDR3 runs 13 residues. The germline gives CDR1 LGHNA, CDR2 YSLEER. V was shortened by 4 bases and J by 4 bases, with 8 bases between the two germline ends. The CDR3 spells CASSPFEYNEQFF. The CDR3 DNA follows: TGCGCCAGCAGCCCCTTTGAGTACAATGAGCAGTTCTTC.

This clone was picked up one time. CDR3 in DNA: TGTGCCAGCAGCCAAGATCAGGGCGGGAGCTCCTACGAGCAGTACTTC. Translation gives CASSQDQGGSSYEQYF. The chain is built from TRBV14 and TRBJ2-7, with TRBD2 matching 7 bases. After removal of 0 bases from V and 0 bases from J, the junction contained 5 bases not matched to a gene. The CDR3 has 16 amino acids. The germline V gene has CDR1 SGHDN and CDR2 FVKESK. Full variable domain (remainder filled in from reference TRBV14 and TRBJ2-7): EAGVTQFPSHSVIEKGQTVTLRCDPISGHDNLYWYRRVMGKEIKFLLHFVKESKQDESGMPNNRFLAERTGGTYSTLKVQPAELEDSGVYFCASSQDQGGSSYEQYFGPGTRLTVT.

The rearrangement joins TRBV29-1 to TRBJ2-1; D perhaps matches TRBD1 (5 bases). Germline CDR1 is SQVTM and CDR2 is ANQGSEA. The germline V and J ends were trimmed by 6 bases and 4 bases, with 13 bases remaining between them. This CDR3 is 13 amino acids long. The CDR3 coding sequence is TGCAGCGTCCCTACAGGTGTGTACAATGAGCAGTTCTTC. It yields the protein CSVPTGVYNEQFF.

The chain couples TRBV5-1 to TRBJ2-1; tentative D call: TRBD1 (6 bases). The CDR3 is made up of 18 amino acids. Trimming cost V 0 bases and J 10 bases, with 26 bases left between them. Germline V gives CDR1 SGHRS, CDR2 YFSETQ. Here the CDR3 reads CASSLGGPAVDSQWEQFF. In DNA form, the CDR3 reads TGCGCCAGCAGCTTGGGGGGGCCCGCTGTGGACTCTCAGTGGGAGCAGTTCTTC.

This chain uses TRBV19 with TRBJ1-5; D not resolved. CDR3 length: 15 residues. The ends were cut back, 2 bases at V and 0 bases at J, with 8 bases in the middle. Per germline, CDR1 LNHDA and CDR2 SQIVND (reference sequence). The CDR3 is CASSIIEDSNQPQHF. The CDR3 DNA follows: TGTGCCAGTAGTATAATCGAGGATAGCAATCAGCCCCAGCATTTT.

The chain links TRBV5-1 to TRBJ2-7; TRBD2 agrees at 14 bases. Germline trimming cut 3 bases from V and 0 bases from J; bases unmatched to any gene: 5. CDR3 size: 17 residues. The germline V gene has CDR1 SGHRS and CDR2 YFSETQ. The CDR3 region has the DNA TGCGCCAGCAGCTGGGGACTAGCGGGGGCCTACTCCTACGAGCAGTACTTC. As protein: CASSWGLAGAYSYEQYF.

CDR3 in DNA: TGTGCCAGCTCCTCCCCGGACTATGGCTACACCTTC. This encodes CASSSPDYGYTF. J is TRBJ1-2 and V is TRBV18; D is unclear. The CDR3 has 12 amino acids. The germline CDR1 and CDR2 sequences are KGHSH and LQKENI. Trimming removed 6 bases at V and 3 bases at J, with 8 bases between.

The J gene is TRBJ1-5, the V gene TRBV12-5; no firm D call. Trimming removed 1 base from V and 7 bases from J, with 11 bases in between. The CDR3 spans 14 residues. Germline values: CDR1 LGHNT, CDR2 FRNRAP. The CDR3 region has the DNA TGTGCTAGTGGTTTGGGTGAGGGAGACCAGCCCCAGCATTTT. Encoded protein: CASGLGEGDQPQHF. Based on the CDR3 plus reference TRBV12-5 and TRBJ1-5, the full variable domain is DARVTQTPRHKVTEMGQEVTMRCQPILGHNTVFWYRQTMMQGLELLAYFRNRAPLDDSGMPKDRFSAEMPDATLATLKIQPSEPRDSAVYFCASGLGEGDQPQHFGDGTRLSIL.

This clone was seen a single time. The V gene is TRBV7-8, the J gene TRBJ2-1, with TRBD2 identical over 8 bases. Germline CDR1 reads SGHVS; CDR2 reads FQNEAQ. V lost 5 bases to trimming and J lost 2 bases; unmatched junction nucleotides: 8. The CDR3 runs to 16 residues. The CDR3: CASSQGREVTYNEQFF. The CDR3 DNA sequence: TGTGCCAGCAGCCAGGGGCGGGAGGTCACCTACAATGAGCAGTTCTTC.

This sequence joins TRBV18 and TRBJ2-7; 11 bases match TRBD1. CDR1 and CDR2 (germline): KGHSH, LQKENI. J gave up 0 bases and V 5 bases, and 15 bases lay outside the gene matches. This CDR3 is 19 amino acids long. CDR3 DNA: TGTGCCAGCTCAGGGACAGGGGGGGAGGATAGCGGGCCCTCCTACGAGCAGTACTTC. Amino acid sequence: CASSGTGGEDSGPSYEQYF.

The V call is TRBV3-1 (or the pseudogene TRBV3-2), the J call TRBJ2-3; 8 bases agree with TRBD2. From germline, CDR1 is LGHDT and CDR2 YNNKEL (reference sequence). This CDR3 has 17 residues. V lost 4 bases, J lost 0 bases, and 9 bases stayed unmatched. The CDR3 DNA sequence: TGTGCCAGCAGCCCCTACCGGGCTAGCGGGAGCACAGATACGCAGTATTTT. Amino acid sequence: CASSPYRASGSTDTQYF.

The chain links TRBV2 to TRBJ1-2; D not certain. Germline CDR1 and CDR2: SNHLY and FYNNEI. This CDR3 comprises 15 residues. Trimming removed 7 bases from V and 5 bases from J, with 20 bases in between. Here the CDR3 DNA reads TGTGCCAGCAAACGAACGGGCCAGGAGGGTTATGGCTACACCTTC. This sequence encodes CASKRTGQEGYGYTF.

The chain recombines TRBV6-4 with TRBJ1-4; D remains ambiguous. Germline V gives CDR1 MRHNA, CDR2 SNTAGT. The V end lost 6 bases, the J end lost 8 bases, and 13 bases lay between the germline ends. The CDR3 covers 13 residues. The CDR3 DNA follows: TGTGCCAGCAGAAGGGAGAAAGAAGAAAAACTGTTTTTT. It yields the protein CASRREKEEKLFF.